A single sample gave rise to the 27 T cell receptor beta chains below, sequenced in a study of blood T cell repertoires in COVID-19. The table came from immunoSEQ multiplex PCR; TCRdb's copy has only in-frame clones and leaves some out. Of about 59,000 clones listed, around 80% are singletons. Sequenced material: peripheral blood. Receptor source: a man aged 55 to 70 with acute or convalescent COVID-19.

This clone has only a few counts. The rearrangement joins TRBV7-3 to TRBJ1-1; a weak D match, TRBD1 (6 bases). Germline assignment: CDR1 SGHTA and CDR2 FQGTGA. This CDR3 has 14 amino acids. Trimming took 6 bases from V and 0 from J, leaving 11 bases between them. The CDR3 DNA sequence: TGTGCCAGCAGTCCGGGACACATGAACACTGAAGCTTTCTTT. It encodes CASSPGHMNTEAFF.

This clone was observed a few times. In nucleotides, the CDR3 is TGTGCCAGCTCACCCGACAGGCAGGATCAGCCCCAGCATTTT. This sequence encodes CASSPDRQDQPQHF. This chain links TRBV18 with TRBJ1-5; D is possibly TRBD1 (6 bases). V dropped 3 bases and J dropped 5 bases, with 11 bases sitting between them. There are 14 residues in the CDR3. CDR1 and CDR2 from the germline V gene are KGHSH and LQKENI.

The V and J genes are TRBV3-1 (or the pseudogene TRBV3-2) and TRBJ2-3, with 9 nucleotides matching TRBD2. The CDR3 has 15 amino acids. In germline, CDR1 is LGHDT, CDR2 YNNKEL (reference sequence). V dropped 3 bases and J dropped 5; count of bases not matched to a gene: 6. CDR3 region: CASSHGLAGQDTQYF. CDR3 DNA sequence: TGTGCCAGCAGCCATGGCCTAGCGGGACAAGATACGCAGTATTTT.

The chain joins TRBV7-8 to TRBJ1-5; D remains unclear. V was clipped by 1 base and J by 3 bases, with 7 bases between them. The CDR3 is made up of 14 amino acids. The germline CDR1 and CDR2 sequences are SGHVS and FQNEAQ. The CDR3 DNA follows: TGTGCCAGCAGCTTAGGTCCTCCCAATCAGCCCCAGCATTTT. It is translated as CASSLGPPNQPQHF.

V usage is TRBV3-1 (or the pseudogene TRBV3-2) and J usage is TRBJ2-7; D is possibly TRBD1 (5 bases). V lost 0 bases to trimming and J lost 5 bases, with 8 bases between them. CDR3 length: 13 amino acids. Looked up from germline, CDR1 is LGHDT and CDR2 is YNNKEL (reference sequence). The CDR3 reads CASSQELDNEQYF. CDR3 in DNA: TGTGCCAGCAGCCAAGAATTGGACAACGAGCAGTACTTC.

The gene calls are TRBV30 and TRBJ2-1; TRBD2 agrees at 8 bases. Per the germline V gene, CDR1 is GTSNPN and CDR2 is SVGIG (reference sequence). The CDR3 totals 14 residues. J was trimmed by 6 bases and V by 3 bases; bases with no gene match: 7. CDR3 DNA: TGTGCCTGGAGGTCCGGGAGGGCCCGCAATGAGCAGTTCTTC. Its translation is CAWRSGRARNEQFF.

This clone was observed a handful of times. The gene calls are TRBV5-1 and TRBJ1-6; D call uncertain. V lost 3 bases and J 6 bases, leaving 10 bases between the germline ends. The CDR3 loop spans 14 amino acids. Looked up from germline, CDR1 is SGHRS and CDR2 is YFSETQ. The DNA of the CDR3 is TGCGCCAGCAGCTGGGAGGACGGTAATTCACCCCTCCACTTT. This encodes CASSWEDGNSPLHF.

V usage is TRBV28 and J usage is TRBJ1-6, with D maybe TRBD1 (5 bases). V was trimmed by 6 bases and J by 0 bases, leaving 12 bases between them. The germline gives CDR1 MDHEN, CDR2 SYDVKM. CDR3 length: 16 amino acids. CDR3 DNA sequence: TGTGCCAGCAGCCGCCAGGGAGGCTCCTATAATTCACCCCTCCACTTT. The encoded protein is CASSRQGGSYNSPLHF.

The V and J genes are TRBV4-1 and TRBJ1-4; the D gene is possibly TRBD1 (5 bases). V lost 1 base, J lost 7 bases, and 13 bases lay in between. Looked up from germline, CDR1 is MGHRA and CDR2 is YSYEKL. The CDR3 contains 15 residues. CDR3 nucleotides: TGCGCCAGCAGCCAAGGGACGGGGGTGGCTGAAAAACTGTTTTTT. It codes for CASSQGTGVAEKLFF.

The rearrangement links TRBV6-5 to TRBJ2-5; 7 bases are shared with TRBD1. Germline CDR1 is MNHEY and CDR2 is SVGAGI. The V segment lost 5 bases and the J segment 4 bases; nucleotides outside the gene matches: 4. The CDR3 is 13 amino acids. The CDR3 loop reads CASSRQGRETQYF. The CDR3 DNA reads TGTGCCAGCAGTCGACAGGGCCGAGAGACCCAGTACTTC.

This rearrangement joins TRBV5-1 to TRBJ1-2; 9 bases map to TRBD1. J gave up 8 bases and V 2 bases, and 10 bases lay outside the gene matches. Germline V gene data show CDR1 as SGHRS and CDR2 as YFSETQ. The CDR3 consists of 15 residues. The CDR3: CASSFGQGQHSGYTF. CDR3 DNA: TGCGCCAGCAGCTTTGGACAGGGGCAGCACTCGGGCTACACCTTC.

This chain uses TRBV11-1 with TRBJ2-7; TRBD2 aligns across 8 bases. The CDR3 is 15 residues long. V lost 5 bases, J lost 2 bases, and 8 bases stayed unmatched. CDR1 is SGHAT and CDR2 is FQDESV in the germline V gene (reference sequence). In DNA, the CDR3 is TGTGCCAGCAGCACCACCGGGACTAGAACCTACGAGCAGTACTTC. Translating it yields CASSTTGTRTYEQYF.

The CDR3 sequence is CASSVGDRVGTGELFF. The DNA for the CDR3 is TGTGCCAGCAGCGTAGGCGACAGGGTCGGGACCGGGGAGCTGTTTTTT. J is TRBJ2-2 and V is TRBV9, with TRBD1 identical over 7 bases. Germline lookup yields CDR1 SGDLS and CDR2 YYNGEE. The CDR3 consists of 16 residues. Trimming cost V 0 bases and J 5 bases; bases outside gene matches: 7. Full variable domain (outside the CDR3, taken from reference TRBV9 and TRBJ2-2): DSGVTQTPKHLITATGQRVTLRCSPRSGDLSVYWYQQSLDQGLQFLIQYYNGEERAKGNILERFSAQQFPDLHSELNLSSLELGDSALYFCASSVGDRVGTGELFFGEGSRLTVL.

The rearrangement links TRBV3-1 (or the pseudogene TRBV3-2) to TRBJ1-2; possibly TRBD1 for D (6 bases). V was trimmed by 3 bases and J by 6 bases, leaving 11 bases between them. CDR1 is LGHDT, CDR2 YNNKEL, per germline (reference sequence). The CDR3 consists of 13 residues. CDR3 amino acids: CASSHQGQDGYTF. In DNA, the CDR3 is TGTGCCAGCAGCCACCAGGGGCAAGATGGCTACACCTTC.

This clone was recorded a few times. This chain joins TRBV29-1 and TRBJ2-1; possibly TRBD1 for D (5 bases). Per germline, CDR1 SQVTM and CDR2 ANQGSEA. CDR3 length: 13 residues. V was shortened by 6 bases and J by 4 bases, with 13 bases between the two germline ends. This CDR3 is CSVLVDRYNEQFF. The DNA for the CDR3 is TGCAGCGTCCTGGTAGACAGATACAATGAGCAGTTCTTC.

The sample holds a few counts of this clone. This rearrangement joins TRBV7-2 to TRBJ2-7; no clear D gene. The CDR3 runs 14 residues. Germline CDR1 reads SGHTA; CDR2 reads FQGNSA. V lost 1 base and J lost 2, with 9 bases in between. This chain's CDR3 is CASSLEGGAYEQYF. As DNA, the CDR3 is TGTGCCAGCAGCTTAGAAGGCGGAGCCTACGAGCAGTACTTC.

The CDR3 sequence is CASSPLQGSFNNEQFF. CDR3 nucleotides: TGTGCCAGCAGCCCGCTACAGGGAAGCTTTAACAATGAGCAGTTCTTC. This sequence joins TRBV4-2 and TRBJ2-1; D perhaps matches TRBD1 (6 bases). The V end lost 4 bases, the J end lost 5 bases, and 18 bases lay between the germline ends. Germline lookup yields CDR1 LGHNA and CDR2 YNFKEQ. The CDR3 is 16 amino acids.

The chain links TRBV28 to TRBJ1-5; D possibly corresponds to TRBD1 (6 bases). Trimming pared 5 bases from V and 7 bases from J, leaving 21 bases between. CDR1 is MDHEN and CDR2 is SYDVKM in the germline V gene. This CDR3 is built from 16 residues. The CDR3 here is CASSTTYRDEGQPQHF. Written as DNA, the CDR3 is TGTGCCAGCAGTACCACTTACAGGGATGAGGGGCAGCCCCAGCATTTT.

The V gene is TRBV5-6, the J gene TRBJ2-3, with 9 positions matching TRBD1. The CDR3 spans 14 residues. V lost 3 bases and J lost 5; bases outside the gene matches: 4. The germline V gene has CDR1 SGHDT and CDR2 YYEEEE. CDR3 protein: CASSSGTGRDTQYF. CDR3 DNA sequence: TGTGCCAGCAGCTCCGGGACAGGGAGAGATACGCAGTATTTT.

The chain joins TRBV29-1 to TRBJ1-2, with TRBD1 identical over 7 bases. The CDR3 is 12 residues long. Germline lookup yields CDR1 SQVTM and CDR2 ANQGSEA. The V gene end was trimmed by 6 bases and the J gene end by 4 bases; junction bases not matched to a gene: 5. This chain's CDR3 is CSVVGTAYGYTF. CDR3 sequence (DNA): TGCAGCGTGGTAGGGACAGCCTATGGCTACACCTTC.

This chain connects TRBV5-3 to TRBJ1-3; D perhaps matches TRBD1 (5 bases). TRBV5-3 carries the ORF label, with uncertain function. V lost 8 bases to trimming and J lost 9 bases, with 21 bases between them. The length of the CDR3 is 14 residues. CDR3 residues: CARSLGGLSCTIYF. The CDR3 region has the DNA TGTGCCAGGTCGTTGGGGGGTCTGAGTTGCACCATATATTTT.

This chain joins TRBV3-1 (or the pseudogene TRBV3-2) and TRBJ1-2; the D is unclear. CDR1 and CDR2 (germline): LGHDT, YNNKEL (reference sequence). CDR3 size: 12 residues. V shed 3 bases and J shed 8 bases, with 10 bases lying between them. CDR3: CASSQAAQGYTF. CDR3 DNA sequence: TGTGCCAGCAGCCAGGCCGCACAAGGCTACACCTTC.

This clone turned up a few times. The chain is built from TRBV6-5 and TRBJ1-2; no firm D call. V lost 10 bases, J lost 2 bases, and 14 bases lay in between. The CDR3 length is 13 residues. CDR1 is MNHEY, CDR2 SVGAGI, per germline. CDR3 DNA: TGTGCCACCTTAGAAGACGGGAACTATGGCTACACCTTC. It is translated as CATLEDGNYGYTF.

The chain couples TRBV28 to TRBJ1-2; D is unresolved. From germline, CDR1 is MDHEN and CDR2 SYDVKM. The CDR3 has 16 amino acids. The V end was cut by 2 bases, the J end by 2 bases, with 15 bases between. The CDR3 nucleotides are TGTGCCAGCAGTTTAAGCGGACTGGGTTTGAACTATGGCTACACCTTC. It encodes CASSLSGLGLNYGYTF.

This clone appeared a single time. This sequence joins TRBV28 and TRBJ1-1; 7 bases are shared with TRBD1. CDR3 size: 12 residues. The germline CDR1 and CDR2 sequences are MDHEN and SYDVKM. V lost 4 bases, J lost 10 bases, and 6 bases stayed unmatched. The CDR3 DNA follows: TGTGCCAGCAGTTCGCCTGGGACAGTAGCTTTCTTT. This encodes CASSSPGTVAFF.

This clone appeared once. V gene TRBV28 combines with J gene TRBJ2-3; TRBD2 is a possible D gene (7 bases). With 5 bases removed from V and 4 bases from J, the gap between germline ends came to 19 bases. The CDR3 has 16 residues. Germline V gene lookup returns CDR1 MDHEN and CDR2 SYDVKM. The CDR3 DNA reads TGTGCCAGCAGTCACTTAGGGGGGGGTATGCCAGATACGCAGTATTTT. Its protein product is CASSHLGGGMPDTQYF.

This clone was seen a few times. The gene calls are TRBV5-1 and TRBJ2-3; no firm D call. Trimming shortened V by 2 bases and J by 4 bases, and 8 bases separated the two germline ends. The CDR3 consists of 13 residues. CDR1 is SGHRS and CDR2 is YFSETQ in the germline V gene. The CDR3 DNA is TGCGCCAGCAGCTTTGAGTCACCAGATACGCAGTATTTT. This encodes CASSFESPDTQYF.